The next 28 T cell receptor beta chains were all read from a single sample in a study of T cell repertoires in cytomegalovirus infection. Their specific antigens are unknown. TCRdb fed the reads into MiXCR, producing one record per CDR3 protein. The profile shows under 150,000 distinct CDR3 sequences, over 30% of them singletons. Sequences were derived from CD8+ T cells from cultured PBMCs, sampled from culture after CMV antigen stimulation. These receptors were collected from a human donor in good health (CMV status not recorded). Some clones in this sample may be carry-over from other donors' samples.

The chain combines TRBV7-9 with TRBJ2-3; D is ambiguous. Germline-derived CDR1 and CDR2 are SEHNR and FQNEAQ (reference sequence). This CDR3 comprises 15 residues. Trimming removed 5 bases from V and 3 bases from J, with 15 bases in between. CDR3 DNA: TGTGCCAGCAGCCACCCACAGAGGCTAACAGATACGCAGTATTTT. Encoded protein: CASSHPQRLTDTQYF. Full variable domain (rest looked up from reference TRBV7-9 and TRBJ2-3): DTGVSQNPRHKITKRGQNVTFRCDPISEHNRLYWYRQTLGQGPEFLTYFQNEAQLEKSRLLSDRFSAERPKGSFSTLEIQRTEQGDSAMYLCASSHPQRLTDTQYFGPGTRLTVL.

This clonotype was seen a handful of times. The chain carries TRBV12-3 or TRBV12-4 and TRBJ1-1, with 10 nucleotides matching TRBD1. V dropped 5 bases and J dropped 5; count of bases not matched to a gene: 5. The CDR3 contains 14 residues. CDR3 protein: CASSAGQGGTEAFF. The CDR3 DNA follows: TGTGCCAGCAGTGCCGGACAGGGGGGAACTGAAGCTTTCTTT.

This rearrangement joins TRBV4-1 to TRBJ1-2; D gene unclear. This CDR3 has 15 amino acids. CDR1 is MGHRA, CDR2 YSYEKL, per germline. Trimming stripped 0 bases from V and 2 bases from J, with 10 bases between. The CDR3 DNA is TGCGCCAGCAGCCAAGATCCTACTGAAAACTATGGCTACACCTTC. Translating gives CASSQDPTENYGYTF.

This clonotype has a handful of counts. The chain joins TRBV7-8 to TRBJ2-1; D unresolved. CDR1 SGHVS and CDR2 FQNEAQ come from the germline V gene. The CDR3 loop spans 16 amino acids. V gave up 4 bases and J gave up 0 bases, with 13 bases separating them. The CDR3 loop is CASSSRHLSSYNEQFF. CDR3 bases: TGTGCCAGCAGCTCTAGACACCTTAGCTCCTACAATGAGCAGTTCTTC.

This clonotype was seen repeatedly, ten times or more. The rearrangement uses TRBV6-2 or TRBV6-3 and TRBJ2-1; tentatively, D is TRBD2 (7 bases). The CDR3 sequence is 15 residues long. V was trimmed by 1 base and J by 8 bases, leaving 15 bases between them. CDR1 and CDR2 from the germline V gene are MNHEY and SVGEGT. CDR3 DNA sequence: TGTGCCAGCAGTTACTGGGGGGGGGCCGTAGATGAGCAGTTCTTC. Translation gives CASSYWGGAVDEQFF.

This chain connects TRBV27 to TRBJ2-2; the match to TRBD2 covers 8 bases. Unmatched junction bases numbered 9, after V lost 6 bases and J lost 6 bases. Germline V CDR1 and CDR2: MNHEY, SMNVEV (reference sequence). The CDR3 has 15 amino acids. The DNA of the CDR3 is TGTGCCAGCAGGCTGAGCACGGGGGGGGCCGGGGAGCTGTTTTTT. Its protein product is CASRLSTGGAGELFF.

This chain joins TRBV5-4 and TRBJ2-2; D is perhaps TRBD1 (6 bases). V was shortened by 4 bases and J by 3 bases, with 13 bases between the two germline ends. CDR1 is SGHNT and CDR2 is YYREEE in the germline V gene (reference sequence). This CDR3 contains 15 residues. The CDR3 here is CASSRDTDYTGELFF. The DNA for the CDR3 is TGTGCCAGCAGCCGGGACACCGATTACACCGGGGAGCTGTTTTTT. The whole variable domain, remainder taken from reference TRBV5-4 and TRBJ2-2, is ETGVTQSPTHLIKTRGQQVTLRCSSQSGHNTVSWYQQALGQGPQFIFQYYREEENGRGNFPPRFSGLQFPNYSSELNVNALELDDSALYLCASSRDTDYTGELFFGEGSRLTVL.

This clonotype was seen many times. The V gene is TRBV6-1, the J gene TRBJ2-1; weak D call: TRBD2 (5 bases). The V and J ends lost 3 bases and 0 bases respectively, with 15 bases between them. The germline CDR1 and CDR2 sequences are MNHNS and SASEGT. The length of the CDR3 is 17 residues. The CDR3: CASSDPAGVSSYNEQFF. Here the CDR3 DNA reads TGTGCCAGCAGTGACCCGGCCGGGGTGAGCTCCTACAATGAGCAGTTCTTC.

V and J are TRBV4-1 and TRBJ2-7, with 11 nucleotides matching TRBD1. This CDR3 has 18 residues. From germline, CDR1 is MGHRA and CDR2 YSYEKL. V dropped 4 bases and J dropped 1; count of bases not matched to a gene: 12. CDR3: CASSPSGQGGSRSYEQYF. In DNA form, the CDR3 reads TGCGCCAGCAGCCCTTCGGGACAGGGGGGCTCGAGGTCCTACGAGCAGTACTTC.

This clonotype was counted only a few times. The chain is built from TRBV6-5 and TRBJ1-1, with D uncertain. Germline V lookup: CDR1 MNHEY, CDR2 SVGAGI. V dropped 0 bases and J dropped 5 bases, with 7 bases sitting between them. The CDR3 has 13 amino acids. The CDR3 nucleotides read TGTGCCAGCAGTTACTCTACAGCAACTGAAGCTTTCTTT. This encodes CASSYSTATEAFF.

This clonotype was recorded many times. This sequence joins TRBV7-2 and TRBJ1-6; D is ambiguous. CDR3 length equals 16 residues. Germline lookup yields CDR1 SGHTA and CDR2 FQGNSA. Trimming removed 5 bases at V and 2 bases at J, with 13 bases between. The CDR3 region has the DNA TGTGCCAGCAGCGAAAAGCGACATACCTATAATTCACCCCTCCACTTT. It codes for CASSEKRHTYNSPLHF.

This chain uses TRBV19 with TRBJ1-3; no clear D. Trimming cost V 11 bases and J 3 bases, with 14 bases left between them. CDR1 and CDR2 (germline): LNHDA, SQIVND (reference sequence). The CDR3 loop spans 13 amino acids. In DNA, the CDR3 is TGTGCCGGGAGTCTGGACGGTGGAAACACCATATATTTT. Amino acids: CAGSLDGGNTIYF.

V and J are TRBV20-1 and TRBJ1-5; D may be TRBD1 (6 bases). The CDR3 consists of 13 residues. Germline V gene sequence: CDR1 DFQATT, CDR2 SNEGSKA (reference sequence). V gave up 6 bases and J gave up 4 bases, with 13 bases separating them. The CDR3 spells CSAQTGINQPQHF. The CDR3 DNA reads TGCAGTGCCCAAACAGGGATAAATCAGCCCCAGCATTTT.

This sequence joins TRBV6-1 and TRBJ2-2, with TRBD1 matching 7 bases. Germline trimming cut 5 bases from V and 3 bases from J; bases unmatched to any gene: 9. Germline V gene lookup returns CDR1 MNHNS and CDR2 SASEGT. The CDR3 is 16 amino acids. The CDR3 DNA follows: TGTGCCAGCAGTAACCGGGACAGCCCTTACACCGGGGAGCTGTTTTTT. It encodes CASSNRDSPYTGELFF.

The chain recombines TRBV27 with TRBJ1-5; D gene unclear. CDR1 and CDR2 from the germline V gene are MNHEY and SMNVEV (reference sequence). This CDR3 has 16 amino acids. V lost 1 base to trimming and J lost 5 bases, with 15 bases between them. CDR3 residues: CASSLYFSVRDQPQHF. For the CDR3, the DNA is TGTGCCAGCAGTTTATATTTCTCAGTCCGGGATCAGCCCCAGCATTTT.

Only a few counts were recorded for this clonotype. V and J are TRBV12-5 and TRBJ2-5; D ambiguous. Germline V CDR1 and CDR2: LGHNT, FRNRAP. The CDR3 is made up of 13 amino acids. Trimming took 5 bases from V and 3 from J, leaving 10 bases between them. CDR3 sequence: CASGTPTEETQYF. The CDR3, as DNA: TGTGCTAGTGGTACACCAACTGAAGAGACCCAGTACTTC. The full variable domain, completed using reference TRBV12-5 and TRBJ2-5, is DARVTQTPRHKVTEMGQEVTMRCQPILGHNTVFWYRQTMMQGLELLAYFRNRAPLDDSGMPKDRFSAEMPDATLATLKIQPSEPRDSAVYFCASGTPTEETQYFGPGTRLLVL.

The chain joins TRBV3-1 to TRBJ2-1, with D unclear. Germline V CDR1 and CDR2: LGHDT, YNNKEL (reference sequence). The CDR3 sequence is 12 residues long. V was trimmed by 0 bases and J by 11 bases, leaving 8 bases between them. The CDR3 bases are TGTGCCAGCAGCCAAGACAGTGCTAAGCAGTTCTTC. Translating it yields CASSQDSAKQFF.

This clonotype has more than one count but fewer than ten. The rearrangement links TRBV4-1 to TRBJ1-1, with D possibly matching TRBD1 (5 bases). In germline, CDR1 is MGHRA, CDR2 YSYEKL. The CDR3 sequence is 16 residues long. V lost 0 bases and J lost 0, with 11 bases in between. DNA of the CDR3: TGCGCCAGCAGCCAAGAGGAGGGGCGGTTGAACACTGAAGCTTTCTTT. It yields the protein CASSQEEGRLNTEAFF.

The chain has TRBV20-1 and TRBJ2-1; 7 nucleotides align to TRBD2. CDR3 length: 14 amino acids. From germline, CDR1 is DFQATT and CDR2 SNEGSKA (reference sequence). The V and J ends lost 4 bases and 0 bases, in that order; junction bases with no gene match: 3. The CDR3 spells CSATPGGSYNEQFF. In DNA, the CDR3 is TGCAGTGCTACCCCGGGGGGCTCCTACAATGAGCAGTTCTTC.

This clonotype has more than one count but fewer than ten. The V and J genes are TRBV28 and TRBJ2-7, with D possibly being TRBD1 or TRBD2 (5 bases each). The CDR3 is made up of 15 amino acids. Germline V gene sequence: CDR1 MDHEN, CDR2 SYDVKM. V lost 1 base and J lost 0, with 10 bases in between. The DNA for the CDR3 is TGTGCCAGCAGTTTATTGGGGGTCCCCTCCTACGAGCAGTACTTC. Protein product: CASSLLGVPSYEQYF.

The chain joins TRBV7-9 to TRBJ2-5; D might be TRBD1 (7 bases). The CDR3 covers 16 residues. The germline V and J ends were trimmed by 3 bases and 0 bases, with 14 bases remaining between them. Germline CDR1 is SEHNR and CDR2 is FQNEAQ (reference sequence). The CDR3, as DNA: TGTGCCAGCAGCTTTGGTCAGGGGGGCTACCAAGAGACCCAGTACTTC. Its translation: CASSFGQGGYQETQYF.

This clonotype was detected many times. The V and J genes are TRBV19 and TRBJ1-5; no clear D gene. Germline CDR1 is LNHDA and CDR2 is SQIVND (reference sequence). V lost 5 bases to trimming and J lost 7 bases, with 12 bases between them. This CDR3 spans 13 amino acids. In nucleotides, the CDR3 is TGTGCCAGTAGTCCCACCGCTGGACAGCCCCAGCATTTT. It codes for CASSPTAGQPQHF. Variable domain in full (rest from reference TRBV19 and TRBJ1-5): DGGITQSPKYLFRKEGQNVTLSCEQNLNHDAMYWYRQDPGQGLRLIYYSQIVNDFQKGDIAEGYSVSREKKESFPLTVTSAQKNPTAFYLCASSPTAGQPQHFGDGTRLSIL.

This clonotype was counted at least ten times. The rearrangement joins TRBV4-3 to TRBJ1-1; D not resolved. The CDR3 runs 16 residues. The V end lost 6 bases, the J end lost 1 base, and 18 bases lay between the germline ends. From germline, CDR1 is LGHNA and CDR2 YSLEER. The CDR3 here is CASRTNSRPSNTEAFF. As DNA, the CDR3 is TGCGCCAGCAGGACGAATAGTAGGCCCTCGAACACTGAAGCTTTCTTT.

A few counts support this clonotype. The chain combines TRBV9 with TRBJ1-2; D is unresolved. V gave up 3 bases and J gave up 4 bases, with 13 bases separating them. This CDR3 spans 14 amino acids. Germline V CDR1 and CDR2: SGDLS, YYNGEE. This CDR3 reads CASSADPEGYGYTF. The CDR3, as DNA: TGTGCCAGCAGCGCCGACCCGGAGGGCTATGGCTACACCTTC.

This sequence joins TRBV6-8 and TRBJ2-3; 16 nucleotides align to TRBD2. The germline V gene has CDR1 MNHGY and CDR2 SAAAGT. Trimming removed 5 bases from V and 0 bases from J; junction bases left unmatched: 14. This CDR3 has 21 residues. The CDR3 reads CASSTIDPGLAGGTSTDTQYF. CDR3 DNA sequence: TGTGCCAGCAGTACAATAGACCCGGGACTAGCGGGGGGGACTAGCACAGATACGCAGTATTTT.

The gene calls are TRBV4-1 and TRBJ2-7, with D possibly called TRBD1 or TRBD2 (5 bases each). The CDR3 runs to 14 residues. The V gene lost 4 bases and the J gene lost 0 bases, with 10 bases spanning the gap. The V gene's germline CDR1 is MGHRA and CDR2 YSYEKL. CDR3: CASSPRDRSYEQYF. The CDR3 coding sequence is TGCGCCAGCAGCCCTCGGGACCGCTCCTACGAGCAGTACTTC.

This clonotype appeared a few times. This sequence joins TRBV6-6 and TRBJ2-2, with TRBD1 as a possible D gene (6 bases). The length of the CDR3 is 20 residues. The V gene lost 8 bases and the J gene lost 4 bases, with 32 bases spanning the gap. In germline, CDR1 is MNHNY, CDR2 SVGAGI (reference sequence). The DNA for the CDR3 is TGTGCCAGCCAATTCGATATCATGGGGTTGCAGGGGCTTATCACCGGGGAGCTGTTTTTT. Translated: CASQFDIMGLQGLITGELFF.

The sample holds many counts of this clonotype. The rearrangement joins TRBV7-9 to TRBJ1-1; D ambiguous. Deletions cut 0 bases from V and 0 bases from J, with 5 bases between. Germline loops: CDR1 SEHNR, CDR2 FQNEAQ (reference sequence). CDR3 length equals 14 residues. Written as DNA, the CDR3 is TGTGCCAGCAGCTTAGCCTATGTGAACACTGAAGCTTTCTTT. Translating it yields CASSLAYVNTEAFF.